This T cell receptor beta chain comes out of a study of T cell responses to AZD1222 COVID-19 vaccine. Regarding the study as a whole: The donor group comprised mostly white British people and more females; the analysis possibly underestimated clonal diversity. Sampling captured repertoires only after the peak T cell response. Once two AZD1222 doses were given, Spike-specific TCR breadth and depth went up.

Notes on this clone: The antigen is undetermined.

Some clones are missing from TCRdb's copy, which holds only in-frame ones; the method was immunoSEQ multiplex PCR. The top ten clones hold around 9.9% of a sample with around 100,000 clones, about 80% of them seen once. This CDR3 region has 12 residues. V was shortened by 2 bases and J by 4 bases, with 5 bases between the two germline ends. The germline gives CDR1 MNHNY, CDR2 SVGAGI (reference sequence). This clonotype originated in an adult in good health. This rearrangement joins TRBV6-6 to TRBJ1-1, with D uncertain. Source: peripheral blood, taken on day 0 of AZD1222 vaccination. CDR3 loop: CASSYRPTEAFF. The CDR3 DNA is TGTGCCAGCAGTTACCGCCCCACTGAAGCTTTCTTT.